The 15 T cell receptor beta chains below come from one sample, sequenced in a study of regulatory T cells in long-lasting Graves disease. Regarding time point: newly diagnosed GD, antithyroid drugs for less than 3 months. There was RNA extracted from PBMCs, and the TCR library was made from it. The authors built TCR beta libraries using iRepertoire HTBI primers and Arm-PCR of CDR3 regions. MiXCR, applied by TCRdb to the multiplex PCR reads, yields one record per CDR3 protein. This table has about 540,000 distinct CDR3 sequences, about 14% appearing once. These data also featured in a second study, about T cells in Graves' hyperthyroidism and ophthalmopathy.

Sequencing was performed on peripheral blood mononuclear cells (PBMCs), taken at new diagnosis, from a patient treated with antithyroid drugs. These receptors were collected from a young man with Graves disease.

To note about this clonotype: This likely came from a read error, as a far larger clone is one base away. The J gene is TRBJ2-1, the V gene TRBV2, with 8 bases fitting TRBD2. There are 19 residues in the CDR3. J lost 8 bases, V lost 8 bases, and 26 bases had no gene match. Germline CDR1 SNHLY, CDR2 FYNNEI. The CDR3 protein is CASRPTGGGEERERDEQFF. CDR3 sequence (DNA): TGTGCCAGCCGCCCTACGGGTGGGGGGGAGGAGCGGGAGCGGGATGAGCAGTTCTTC.

This clonotype was counted at least ten times. V and J are TRBV5-1 and TRBJ1-1; 7 positions agree with TRBD1. Germline loops: CDR1 SGHRS, CDR2 YFSETQ. This CDR3 spans 15 amino acids. With V trimmed by 0 bases and J by 5 bases, 7 bases remained unmatched. Here the CDR3 DNA reads TGCGCCAGCAGCTTGGATGCAGGGGGAGGTACTGAAGCTTTCTTT. Protein: CASSLDAGGGTEAFF.

This clonotype was picked up many times. For the CDR3, the DNA is TGTGCCAGCAGTTTGATAGGGACAATGGGGTCCACCGGGGAGCTGTTTTTT. It codes for CASSLIGTMGSTGELFF. The chain carries TRBV28 and TRBJ2-2; TRBD1 might be the D (6 bases). Germline CDR1 MDHEN, CDR2 SYDVKM. V gave up 3 bases and J gave up 4 bases, with 18 bases separating them. The CDR3 has 17 residues.

This clonotype appeared a few times. The chain couples TRBV24-1 to TRBJ2-3; TRBD1 matches at 8 bases. Per the germline V gene, CDR1 is KGHDR and CDR2 is SFDVKD. The CDR3 totals 13 residues. Trimming removed 7 bases from V and 1 base from J; junction bases left unmatched: 0. For the CDR3, the DNA is TGTGCCACCAGGGACAGGGGCACAGATACGCAGTATTTT. Translation: CATRDRGTDTQYF.

The chain uses TRBV7-6 and TRBJ2-2; 16 nucleotides agree with TRBD2. CDR1 and CDR2 (germline): SGHVS, FNYEAQ. The V and J ends lost 5 bases and 6 bases, in that order; junction bases with no gene match: 21. The CDR3 has 22 amino acids. DNA of the CDR3: TGTGCCAGCAGCCCGCCGAATGGACGGTCGGGACTAGCGGGAGGGGTTTCCGGGGAGCTGTTTTTT. Its translation is CASSPPNGRSGLAGGVSGELFF.

This clonotype was observed at least ten times. The rearrangement links TRBV20-1 to TRBJ2-7; the D is unclear. The CDR3 totals 11 residues. CDR1 is DFQATT and CDR2 is SNEGSKA in the germline V gene (reference sequence). V lost 6 bases and J 6 bases, leaving 12 bases between the germline ends. Written as DNA, the CDR3 is TGCAGTGCAATTTCCCGCTCCGAGCAGTACTTC. Its protein product is CSAISRSEQYF.

This clonotype has only a few counts. The V gene is TRBV19, the J gene TRBJ2-1; perhaps TRBD2 as D (5 bases). The CDR3 spans 13 residues. Trimming cost V 6 bases and J 4 bases, with 10 bases left between them. Germline CDR1 is LNHDA and CDR2 is SQIVND (reference sequence). The CDR3, as DNA: TGTGCCAGTAGCGGGAATCTATACAATGAGCAGTTCTTC. Protein sequence: CASSGNLYNEQFF.

This clonotype was seen ten or more times. This sequence joins TRBV5-1 and TRBJ2-7; 8 nucleotides align to TRBD1. The germline CDR1 and CDR2 sequences are SGHRS and YFSETQ. The CDR3 runs 15 residues. V dropped 5 bases and J dropped 3; count of bases not matched to a gene: 10. The CDR3, as DNA: TGCGCCAGCAGGGAGACAGGGGCCTTTCTCTACGAGCAGTACTTC. It codes for CASRETGAFLYEQYF.

This clonotype was counted ten times or more. The gene calls are TRBV6-1 and TRBJ1-1; D is unresolved. The V end was cut by 5 bases, the J end by 6 bases, with 10 bases between. The CDR3 contains 12 residues. The germline CDR1 and CDR2 sequences are MNHNS and SASEGT. In DNA form, the CDR3 reads TGTGCCAGCAGTCAACTCCTGTCTGAAGCTTTCTTT. It yields the protein CASSQLLSEAFF.

The chain is built from TRBV10-3 and TRBJ2-5; no clear D gene. Germline V gene data show CDR1 as ENHRY and CDR2 as SYGVKD. The CDR3 length is 15 residues. The V end lost 7 bases, the J end lost 0 bases, and 15 bases lay between the germline ends. This CDR3 is CAIKSREVHQETQYF. Written as DNA, the CDR3 is TGTGCCATCAAGTCTAGGGAAGTACACCAAGAGACCCAGTACTTC.

This clonotype appeared many times. The rearrangement joins TRBV20-1 to TRBJ2-1; 10 bases fit TRBD2. V lost 0 bases, J lost 4 bases, and 9 bases stayed unmatched. The CDR3 runs 17 residues. From germline, CDR1 is DFQATT and CDR2 SNEGSKA (reference sequence). The CDR3 DNA follows: TGCAGTGCTAGAGATGGGGTAGGACTAGCGGTATACAATGAGCAGTTCTTC. This sequence encodes CSARDGVGLAVYNEQFF.

This clonotype was seen ten or more times. The CDR3: CSVGRLAGYNEQFF. The CDR3 region has the DNA TGCAGCGTCGGACGACTAGCGGGATACAATGAGCAGTTCTTC. The chain carries TRBV29-1 and TRBJ2-1, with 11 nucleotides matching TRBD2. The ends lost 6 bases at V and 4 bases at J; junction bases unmatched: 5. Per the germline V gene, CDR1 is SQVTM and CDR2 is ANQGSEA. The CDR3 is made up of 14 amino acids.

This clonotype came up many times. The rearrangement links TRBV18 to TRBJ1-5; D possibly corresponds to TRBD1 (6 bases). Trimming left V 6 bases short and J 5 bases short, with 11 bases between. The CDR3 covers 13 residues. Germline V lookup: CDR1 KGHSH, CDR2 LQKENI. The CDR3 here is CASSQQGYQPQHF. The CDR3 region has the DNA TGTGCCAGCTCTCAACAGGGATATCAGCCCCAGCATTTT.

V and J are TRBV6-1 and TRBJ1-4; D is uncertain. Trimming removed 4 bases from V and 0 bases from J, with 9 bases in between. The length of the CDR3 is 15 residues. CDR1 is MNHNS and CDR2 is SASEGT in the germline V gene. The DNA for the CDR3 is TGTGCCAGCAGTGGAAGGGCAGCAACTAATGAAAAACTGTTTTTT. This gives the protein CASSGRAATNEKLFF.

This clonotype was seen only a few times. V gene TRBV12-5 combines with J gene TRBJ2-1; the D is unclear. The J call could be wrong; TRBJ2-5 is a better fit for the DNA end. The CDR3 is 11 amino acids. CDR1 is LGHNT and CDR2 is FRNRAP in the germline V gene. This CDR3 is CASGFMETQYF. The CDR3 DNA reads as TGTGCTAGTGGTTTTATGGAGACCCAGTACTTC.